This T cell receptor beta chain came from a study of T cells in Graves' hyperthyroidism and ophthalmopathy. CDR1 SNHLY and CDR2 FYNNEI come from the germline V gene. Trimming stripped 6 bases from V and 4 bases from J, with 13 bases between. This CDR3 region has 15 residues. Template material for amplifying TCR beta CDR3 regions consisted of RNA transcripts. RT-PCR in the first round (using the HTBI primer set) targeted the TCR CDR3. TCRdb re-derived calls from the multiplex PCR reads in MiXCR, one entry per CDR3 protein. The table has 800,000 or so distinct CDR3 sequences, roughly 40% seen once. The sample taken for sequencing was blood. V usage is TRBV2 and J usage is TRBJ2-6; TRBD2 is a possible D gene (5 bases). The TCR comes from a man aged 18 to 29 with Graves' hyperthyroidism. The CDR3 loop reads CASSMRASGANVLTF. CDR3 sequence (DNA): TGTGCCAGCAGCATGCGGGCGAGCGGGGCCAACGTCCTGACTTTC.